This is a list of T cell receptor beta chains from one sample in a study of T cells in Graves' hyperthyroidism and ophthalmopathy. MiXCR was run by TCRdb on the multiplex PCR reads, yielding one entry per CDR3 protein. The table shows approximately 600,000 distinct CDR3 sequences, with around 13% occurring only once. The sequenced sample was blood. These receptors came from a young woman with Graves' hyperthyroidism that later progressed to Graves' ophthalmopathy. CDR3s include the opening cysteine and the closing phenylalanine or tryptophan. D genes are given only for firm matches. Some rows have no size entry. The others give once, few or many, or a class for an expanded clone.

v_gene: TRBV3-1; d_gene: TRBD1; abundance: many; j_gene: TRBJ1-1; CDR3nt: TGTGCCAGCAGCCAAGGGGGGACAGCGGAGGCTTTCTTT; CDR3aa: CASSQGGTAEAFF
v_gene: TRBV4-1; d_gene: -; abundance: few; j_gene: TRBJ1-1; CDR3nt: TGCGCCAGCAGCCAAGCGAAATATAACACTGAAGCTTTCTTT; CDR3aa: CASSQAKYNTEAFF
v_gene: TRBV19; d_gene: TRBD2; abundance: -; j_gene: TRBJ2-3; CDR3nt: TGTGCCAGTAGAAATAGCGGGAGTGCAGATACGCAGTATTTT; CDR3aa: CASRNSGSADTQYF
v_gene: TRBV6-1; d_gene: TRBD1; abundance: -; j_gene: TRBJ1-2; CDR3nt: TGTGCCAGCAGTGAAGGATTGGGACAGGGGAGTGGTAACTATGGCTACACCTTC; CDR3aa: CASSEGLGQGSGNYGYTF
v_gene: TRBV18; d_gene: -; abundance: few; j_gene: TRBJ2-5; CDR3nt: TGTGCCAGCTCACCCTGGGCCCTCCAAGAGACCCAGTACTTC; CDR3aa: CASSPWALQETQYF
v_gene: TRBV20-1; d_gene: -; abundance: many; j_gene: TRBJ1-1; CDR3nt: TGCAGTGCTAGGGAAACAGGACCGGCCACTGAAGCTTTCTTT; CDR3aa: CSARETGPATEAFF
v_gene: TRBV10-3; d_gene: TRBD1; abundance: many; j_gene: TRBJ2-7; CDR3nt: TGTGCCATCAGCTCCACAGGGGGGAACGAGCAGTACTTC; CDR3aa: CAISSTGGNEQYF
v_gene: TRBV12-3/TRBV12-4; d_gene: -; abundance: many; j_gene: TRBJ2-1; CDR3nt: TGTGCCAGCAGTTTTAAGGTAGGGGGAGCCTACAATGAGCAGTTCTTC; CDR3aa: CASSFKVGGAYNEQFF
v_gene: TRBV28; d_gene: -; abundance: many; j_gene: TRBJ2-1; CDR3nt: TGTGCCAGCAGTCCCCGGCTTATAGGGGATAAGATTGAGCAGTTCTTC; CDR3aa: CASSPRLIGDKIEQFF
v_gene: TRBV3-1; d_gene: -; abundance: many; j_gene: TRBJ1-1; CDR3nt: TGTGCCAGCAGCCAAGATGCCGGGAGGACTGAAGCTTTCTTT; CDR3aa: CASSQDAGRTEAFF
v_gene: TRBV7-9; d_gene: TRBD1; abundance: few; j_gene: TRBJ1-1; CDR3nt: TGTGCCAGCAGCTCCGTCCCGGGACAGGGCTCGGGAGCTGAAGCTTTCTTT; CDR3aa: CASSSVPGQGSGAEAFF
v_gene: TRBV9; d_gene: -; abundance: many; j_gene: TRBJ2-1; CDR3nt: TGTGCCAGCAGCCCCAGGGGCCAAACTCTATACAATGAGCAGTTCTTC; CDR3aa: CASSPRGQTLYNEQFF
v_gene: TRBV9; d_gene: TRBD2; abundance: few; j_gene: TRBJ2-1; CDR3nt: TGTGCCAGCAGCGCCCGGACTAGCGGGAGCCGGAATGAGCAGTTCTTC; CDR3aa: CASSARTSGSRNEQFF
v_gene: TRBV27; d_gene: TRBD1; abundance: few; j_gene: TRBJ2-7; CDR3nt: TGTGCCAGCAGTTCGGGACAGGGTCTTTCCTACGAGCAGTACTTC; CDR3aa: CASSSGQGLSYEQYF
v_gene: TRBV6-1; d_gene: -; abundance: many; j_gene: TRBJ2-7; CDR3nt: TGTGCCAGCAGTTTTAGCGGCGAGCAGTACTTC; CDR3aa: CASSFSGEQYF
v_gene: TRBV14; d_gene: -; abundance: many; j_gene: TRBJ1-5; CDR3nt: TGTGCCAGCAGCCAAGATTCATTTAGGGAGGGAAGCAATCAGCCCCAGCATTTT; CDR3aa: CASSQDSFREGSNQPQHF
v_gene: TRBV20-1; d_gene: TRBD2; abundance: few; j_gene: TRBJ2-5; CDR3nt: TGCAGTGCTAGAAGCCTAGCGGGAGACTTCCAAGAGACCCAGTACTTC; CDR3aa: CSARSLAGDFQETQYF
v_gene: TRBV20-1; d_gene: -; abundance: many; j_gene: TRBJ2-3; CDR3nt: TGCAGTGCCCCTAGGCAGGGCGGCACAGATACGCAGTATTTT; CDR3aa: CSAPRQGGTDTQYF
v_gene: TRBV20-1; d_gene: -; abundance: many; j_gene: TRBJ1-2; CDR3nt: TGCAGTGGGGAGACAGGACCCTATGGCTACACCTTC; CDR3aa: CSGETGPYGYTF
v_gene: TRBV7-2; d_gene: -; abundance: many; j_gene: TRBJ2-5; CDR3nt: TGTGCCAGCAGCTTCCGGGGGGCTAGCGGAACCACCCAAGAGACCCAGTACTTC; CDR3aa: CASSFRGASGTTQETQYF
v_gene: TRBV2; d_gene: -; abundance: -; j_gene: TRBJ2-3; CDR3nt: TGTGCCAGCCCAGCGCAGGGGCTCACAGATACGCAGTATTTT; CDR3aa: CASPAQGLTDTQYF
v_gene: TRBV5-6; d_gene: -; abundance: few; j_gene: TRBJ1-1; CDR3nt: TGTGCCAGCAGCTTGCATCAAGGGACTGAAGCTTTCTTT; CDR3aa: CASSLHQGTEAFF
v_gene: TRBV5-4; d_gene: -; abundance: few; j_gene: TRBJ1-2; CDR3nt: TGTGCCAGCAGCTTGGACCGGGTTACCAACTATGGCTACACCTTC; CDR3aa: CASSLDRVTNYGYTF
v_gene: TRBV3-1; d_gene: -; abundance: few; j_gene: TRBJ2-6; CDR3nt: TGTGCCAGCAGCCGTATGGGACGGAGGCGATCTGGGGCCAACGTCCTGACTTTC; CDR3aa: CASSRMGRRRSGANVLTF
v_gene: TRBV11-3; d_gene: TRBD1; abundance: -; j_gene: TRBJ1-2; CDR3nt: TGTGCCAGCAGCTTAGCACCAGGGGGGTTTGGCTACACCTTC; CDR3aa: CASSLAPGGFGYTF
v_gene: TRBV28; d_gene: -; abundance: many; j_gene: TRBJ2-5; CDR3nt: TGTGCCAGCAGGATGAATCAAGAGACCCAGTACTTC; CDR3aa: CASRMNQETQYF
v_gene: TRBV9; d_gene: -; abundance: few; j_gene: TRBJ2-7; CDR3nt: TGTGCCAGCAGCGTAGGGACGGGGATATCCTACGAGCAGTACTTC; CDR3aa: CASSVGTGISYEQYF
v_gene: TRBV9; d_gene: -; abundance: few; j_gene: TRBJ2-1; CDR3nt: TGTGCCAGCAGCAGTTCCGGGGGCGCAACAAATGAGCAGTTCTTC; CDR3aa: CASSSSGGATNEQFF
v_gene: TRBV27; d_gene: -; abundance: many; j_gene: TRBJ2-2; CDR3nt: TGTGCCAGCAGTAGGAGGGAGGGGGGATTTACCGGGGAGCTGTTTTTT; CDR3aa: CASSRREGGFTGELFF
v_gene: TRBV7-6; d_gene: -; abundance: few; j_gene: TRBJ2-2; CDR3nt: TGTGCCAGCAGCCCCAGGGAGAACACCGGGGAGCTGTTTTTT; CDR3aa: CASSPRENTGELFF
v_gene: TRBV2; d_gene: TRBD2; abundance: many; j_gene: TRBJ2-7; CDR3nt: TGTGCCAGCAGTGAAGCGCCCCCGGCGGTTAGCGGGGTGGAGGACGAGCAGTACTTC; CDR3aa: CASSEAPPAVSGVEDEQYF
v_gene: TRBV20-1; d_gene: TRBD2; abundance: many; j_gene: TRBJ2-1; CDR3nt: TGCAGTGCTAGGTGGGAACTAGCGCACAATGAGCAGTTCTTC; CDR3aa: CSARWELAHNEQFF
v_gene: TRBV18; d_gene: -; abundance: many; j_gene: TRBJ1-1; CDR3nt: TGTGCCAGCAATCCCCGTGGCAAGACGGATGGAAGTGAAGCTTTCTTT; CDR3aa: CASNPRGKTDGSEAFF
v_gene: TRBV12-3/TRBV12-4; d_gene: -; abundance: many; j_gene: TRBJ1-4; CDR3nt: TGTGCCAGCAGTTTAGCGGGAACACTGTTTTTT; CDR3aa: CASSLAGTLFF
v_gene: TRBV20-1; d_gene: TRBD2; abundance: few; j_gene: TRBJ2-2; CDR3nt: TGCAGTGCTAGAGAGAGCGGGACTAACACCGGGGAGCTGTTTTTT; CDR3aa: CSARESGTNTGELFF
v_gene: TRBV30; d_gene: -; abundance: many; j_gene: TRBJ1-1; CDR3nt: TGTGCCTGGAGGCCCAGGGTGGCTGAAGCTTTCTTT; CDR3aa: CAWRPRVAEAFF
v_gene: TRBV6-1; d_gene: -; abundance: few; j_gene: TRBJ1-6; CDR3nt: TGTGCCAGCACCCAGAGTGGGGTACGGAGTTCACCCCTCCACTTT; CDR3aa: CASTQSGVRSSPLHF
v_gene: TRBV20-1; d_gene: -; abundance: many; j_gene: TRBJ1-5; CDR3nt: TGCAGTGCTACCGCAGGGGTTGAGGTTAGCAATCAGCCCCAGCATTTT; CDR3aa: CSATAGVEVSNQPQHF
v_gene: TRBV12-3/TRBV12-4; d_gene: TRBD2; abundance: many; j_gene: TRBJ2-7; CDR3nt: TGTGCCAGCAGCCGAGGACTAGCGGGAGGAAACGAGCAGTACTTC; CDR3aa: CASSRGLAGGNEQYF
v_gene: TRBV6-1; d_gene: -; abundance: many; j_gene: TRBJ1-5; CDR3nt: TGTGCCAGCAGTGGTCGGAGGCCAGGGGCCCTAAATCAGCCCCAGCATTTT; CDR3aa: CASSGRRPGALNQPQHF
v_gene: TRBV19; d_gene: -; abundance: -; j_gene: TRBJ1-3; CDR3nt: TGTGCCATTTTAGACAACTCTGGAAACACCATATATTTT; CDR3aa: CAILDNSGNTIYF
v_gene: TRBV12-5; d_gene: -; abundance: many; j_gene: TRBJ2-5; CDR3nt: TGTGCTAGTGGTTTTTCGAATCAAGAGACCCAGTACTTC; CDR3aa: CASGFSNQETQYF
v_gene: TRBV29-1; d_gene: -; abundance: few; j_gene: TRBJ1-2; CDR3nt: TGCAGCGTTGTGGGGTTCCCGAACTATGGCTACACCTTC; CDR3aa: CSVVGFPNYGYTF
v_gene: TRBV10-3; d_gene: -; abundance: -; j_gene: TRBJ1-4; CDR3nt: TGTGCCATCAGTGAGAGCCAGACAACTAATGAAAAACTGTTTTTT; CDR3aa: CAISESQTTNEKLFF
v_gene: TRBV10-3; d_gene: -; abundance: few; j_gene: TRBJ1-3; CDR3nt: TGTGCCATCAGTGACCCCGCTGGGGGAAACACCATATATTTT; CDR3aa: CAISDPAGGNTIYF